A single sample is the source of the 9 T cell receptor beta chains below, sequenced in a study of response to subunit inactivated influenza vaccine. A single record per CDR3 protein comes from TCRdb applying MiXCR to the RT-PCR reads. Found here are over 650,000 distinct CDR3 sequences, around a sixth of them singletons; the top ten hold approximately 11%. The input for sequencing was PBMCs from blood, taken around 5 days after vaccination. These receptors were taken from a man aged 45-60 years who received an inactivated influenza vaccine.

The chain joins TRBV29-1 to TRBJ1-2; no reliable D call. The length of the CDR3 is 10 residues. The germline CDR1 and CDR2 sequences are SQVTM and ANQGSEA. Trimming shortened V by 0 bases and J by 8 bases, and 4 bases separated the two germline ends. The CDR3 DNA follows: TGCAGCGTTGAAGAAGGGGGCTACACCTTC. Amino acid sequence: CSVEEGGYTF.

The CDR3 sequence is CASSKTGSNYGYTF. CDR3 coding DNA: TGCGCCAGCAGCAAGACAGGGTCGAACTATGGCTACACCTTC. V is TRBV4-1 and J is TRBJ1-2; TRBD1 aligns across 7 bases. CDR3 length: 14 amino acids. Germline CDR1 and CDR2: MGHRA and YSYEKL. V lost 5 bases to trimming and J lost 2 bases; unmatched junction nucleotides: 5.

This clonotype was observed a handful of times. For the CDR3, the DNA is TGCGCCAGCAGTTACAACGAGCAGTACTTC. Amino acid sequence: CASSYNEQYF. V is TRBV10-1 and J is TRBJ2-7; D is unresolved. Trimming shortened V by 5 bases and J by 5 bases, and 4 bases separated the two germline ends. CDR3 length: 10 residues. Germline assignment: CDR1 WNHNN and CDR2 SYGVQD (reference sequence).

This clonotype was picked up a small number of times. J is TRBJ2-7 and V is TRBV9, with D tentatively TRBD1 or TRBD2 (7 bases each). Trimming stripped 4 bases from V and 4 bases from J, with 18 bases between. Germline V gene sequence: CDR1 SGDLS, CDR2 YYNGEE. The CDR3 spans 15 residues. CDR3 nucleotide sequence: TGTGCCAGCAGCTCAGGGGCAGGGGGGGAGTACGAGCAGTACTTC. As protein: CASSSGAGGEYEQYF.

This clonotype was recorded many times. The chain recombines TRBV6-4 with TRBJ1-2; D is perhaps TRBD1 (5 bases). The CDR3 extends over 14 amino acids. V was trimmed by 3 bases and J by 2 bases, leaving 10 bases between them. Germline CDR1 reads MRHNA; CDR2 reads SNTAGT. Here the CDR3 reads CASSEMAGNYGYTF. For the CDR3, the DNA is TGTGCCAGCAGTGAAATGGCAGGGAACTATGGCTACACCTTC.

The CDR3 loop reads CASSLELSSYNEQFF. The CDR3, as DNA: TGTGCCAGCAGCTTAGAATTGAGCTCCTACAATGAGCAGTTCTTC. The V gene is TRBV11-2, the J gene TRBJ2-1, with unresolved D. Germline CDR1 is SGHAT and CDR2 is FQNNGV. The V end was cut by 0 bases, the J end by 0 bases, with 6 bases between. CDR3 size: 15 residues. Full variable domain (missing parts from reference TRBV11-2 and TRBJ2-1): EAGVAQSPRYKIIEKRQSVAFWCNPISGHATLYWYQQILGQGPKLLIQFQNNGVVDDSQLPKDRFSAERLKGVDSTLKIQPAKLEDSAVYLCASSLELSSYNEQFFGPGTRLTVL.

The rearrangement uses TRBV24-1 and TRBJ2-1, with TRBD2 identical over 7 bases. With 5 bases clipped from V and 8 bases from J, the junction kept 8 bases outside the gene matches. From germline, CDR1 is KGHDR and CDR2 SFDVKD. The CDR3 has 14 amino acids. The CDR3 region is CATSGVTSQDEQFF. CDR3 coding DNA: TGTGCCACCAGTGGGGTGACTAGCCAGGATGAGCAGTTCTTC.

This chain connects TRBV6-2 or TRBV6-3 to TRBJ1-5; D not certain. Trimming stripped 7 bases from V and 1 base from J, with 11 bases between. Germline CDR1 reads MNHEY; CDR2 reads SVGEGT. The CDR3 has 14 amino acids. The CDR3 DNA follows: TGTGCCAGCACGAATCCGCCAAGCAATCAGCCCCAGCATTTT. It yields the protein CASTNPPSNQPQHF.

This clonotype appeared once. The chain has TRBV6-1 and TRBJ2-2, with D perhaps matching TRBD2 (6 bases). Germline values: CDR1 MNHNS, CDR2 SASEGT. The CDR3 runs to 15 residues. Between the trimmed V and J ends, which lost 6 bases and 3 bases, there was a span of 14 bases. CDR3 region: CASRESGSYTGELFF. CDR3 DNA sequence: TGTGCCAGCAGGGAAAGCGGGTCGTACACCGGGGAGCTGTTTTTT.